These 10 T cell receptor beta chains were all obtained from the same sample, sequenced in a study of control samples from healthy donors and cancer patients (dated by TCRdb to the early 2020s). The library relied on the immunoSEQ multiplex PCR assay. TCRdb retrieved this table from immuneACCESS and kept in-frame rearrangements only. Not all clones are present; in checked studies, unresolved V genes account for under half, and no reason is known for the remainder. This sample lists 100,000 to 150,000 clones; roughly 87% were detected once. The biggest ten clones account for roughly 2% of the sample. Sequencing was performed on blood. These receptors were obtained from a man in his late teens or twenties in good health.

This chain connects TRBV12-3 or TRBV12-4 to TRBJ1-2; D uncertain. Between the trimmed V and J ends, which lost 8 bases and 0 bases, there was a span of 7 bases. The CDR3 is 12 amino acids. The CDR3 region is CASGNTNYGYTF. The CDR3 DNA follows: TGTGCCAGCGGCAATACTAACTATGGCTACACCTTC.

The CDR3 nucleotides are TGTGCCAGCAGCCATCTCGGACAGGGGGAAGAGACCCAGTACTTC. Its protein is CASSHLGQGEETQYF. The chain is built from TRBV4-2 and TRBJ2-5; 10 bases align to TRBD1. The CDR3 covers 15 residues. V trimming: 3 bases; J trimming: 3 bases; junction bases outside the gene matches: 4. The germline V gene encodes CDR1 LGHNA and CDR2 YNFKEQ.

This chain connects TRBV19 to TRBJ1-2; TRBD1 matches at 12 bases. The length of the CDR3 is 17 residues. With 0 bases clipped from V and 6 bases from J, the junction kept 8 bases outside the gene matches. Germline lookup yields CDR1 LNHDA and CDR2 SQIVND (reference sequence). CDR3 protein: CASSIDRGTGGFNGYTF. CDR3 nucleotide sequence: TGTGCCAGTAGTATAGACCGAGGGACAGGGGGCTTCAATGGCTACACCTTC.

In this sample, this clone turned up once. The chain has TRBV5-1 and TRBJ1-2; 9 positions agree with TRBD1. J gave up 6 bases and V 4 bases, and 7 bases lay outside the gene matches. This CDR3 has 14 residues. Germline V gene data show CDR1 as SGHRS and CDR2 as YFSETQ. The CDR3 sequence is CASSGGQGGHGYTF. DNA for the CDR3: TGCGCCAGCAGCGGGGGACAGGGAGGGCATGGCTACACCTTC.

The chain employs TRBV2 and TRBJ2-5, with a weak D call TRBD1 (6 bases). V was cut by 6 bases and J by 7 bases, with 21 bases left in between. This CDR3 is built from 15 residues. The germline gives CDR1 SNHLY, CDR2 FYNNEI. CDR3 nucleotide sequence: TGTGCCAGCAGGGACCGGGACACGTACTCCGGGACCCAGTACTTC. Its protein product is CASRDRDTYSGTQYF.

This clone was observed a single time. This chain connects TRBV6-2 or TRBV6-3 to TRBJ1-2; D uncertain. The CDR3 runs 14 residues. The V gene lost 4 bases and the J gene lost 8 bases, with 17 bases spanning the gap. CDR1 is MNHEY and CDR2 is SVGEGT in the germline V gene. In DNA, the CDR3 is TGTGCCAGCAGTTTTACCCTCGACAAGACGGGCTACACCTTC. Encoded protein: CASSFTLDKTGYTF.

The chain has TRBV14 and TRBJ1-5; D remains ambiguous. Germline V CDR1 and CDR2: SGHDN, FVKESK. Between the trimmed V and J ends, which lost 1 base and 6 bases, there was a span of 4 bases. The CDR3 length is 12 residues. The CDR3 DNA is TGTGCCAGCAGCCAAGGAAGTCAGCCCCAGCATTTT. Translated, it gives CASSQGSQPQHF.

In DNA, the CDR3 is TGCGCCAGCAGCTTGGACAGGTTAACCTACGAGCAGTACTTC. It yields the protein CASSLDRLTYEQYF. V and J are TRBV5-1 and TRBJ2-7; the D gene is possibly TRBD1 (5 bases). The CDR3 contains 14 residues. The V gene lost 0 bases and the J gene lost 2 bases, with 9 bases spanning the gap. Germline CDR1 and CDR2: SGHRS and YFSETQ.

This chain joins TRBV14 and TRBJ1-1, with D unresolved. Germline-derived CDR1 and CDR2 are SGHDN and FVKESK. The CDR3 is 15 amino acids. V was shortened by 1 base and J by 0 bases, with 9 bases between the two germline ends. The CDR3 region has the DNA TGTGCCAGCAGCCAAGTTCGGTCTATGAACACTGAAGCTTTCTTT. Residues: CASSQVRSMNTEAFF. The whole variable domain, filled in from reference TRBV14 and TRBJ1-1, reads EAGVTQFPSHSVIEKGQTVTLRCDPISGHDNLYWYRRVMGKEIKFLLHFVKESKQDESGMPNNRFLAERTGGTYSTLKVQPAELEDSGVYFCASSQVRSMNTEAFFGQGTRLTVV.

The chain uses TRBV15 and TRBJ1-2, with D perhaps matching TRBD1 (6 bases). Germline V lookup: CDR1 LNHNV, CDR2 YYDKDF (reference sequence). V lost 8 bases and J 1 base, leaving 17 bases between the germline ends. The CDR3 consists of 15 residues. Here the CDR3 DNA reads TGTGCCACCTCGTCGGGACACATACGTAACTATGGCTACACCTTC. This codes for CATSSGHIRNYGYTF.